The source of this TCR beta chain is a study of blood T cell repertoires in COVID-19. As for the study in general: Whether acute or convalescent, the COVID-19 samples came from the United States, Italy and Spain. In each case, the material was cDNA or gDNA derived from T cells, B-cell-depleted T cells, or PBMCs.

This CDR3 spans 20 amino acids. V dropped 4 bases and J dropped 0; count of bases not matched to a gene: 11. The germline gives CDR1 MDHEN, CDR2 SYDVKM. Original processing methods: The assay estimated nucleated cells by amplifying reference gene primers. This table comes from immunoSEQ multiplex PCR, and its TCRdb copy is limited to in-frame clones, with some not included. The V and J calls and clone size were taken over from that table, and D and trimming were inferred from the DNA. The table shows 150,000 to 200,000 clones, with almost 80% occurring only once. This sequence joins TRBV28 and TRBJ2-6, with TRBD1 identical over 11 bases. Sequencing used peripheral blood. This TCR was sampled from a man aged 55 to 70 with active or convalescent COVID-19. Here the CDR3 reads CASSSQGWTGGSSGANVLTF. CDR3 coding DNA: TGTGCCAGCAGTTCCCAAGGGTGGACAGGGGGCTCCTCTGGGGCCAACGTCCTGACTTTC.